This is a list of T cell receptor beta chains from one sample in a study of T cells of healthy individuals. TCRdb called the 5' RACE reads again in MiXCR, with one record for every CDR3 protein. Of 40,000 to 60,000 distinct CDR3 sequences detected, 14% to 15% appear once; the ten largest clones hold roughly 15%. The receptors originated from a human donor in good health. Both conserved end residues are trimmed from each CDR3. The D gene is left open where the match is weak. The size of a clone is reported for some rows only, either as once, few or many, or as a class for expanded clones.

CDR3 protein | clone size | J gene | D gene | V gene
ASSPWTGGAGETQY | many | TRBJ2-5 | TRBD1 | TRBV7-9
SARDAVRAVDEQF | . | TRBJ2-1 | . | TRBV20-1
AISGGSGANVLT | many | TRBJ2-6 | . | TRBV10-3
ASSSDRNTEAF | many | TRBJ1-1 | . | TRBV7-2
ASSSYRAGSPLH | . | TRBJ1-6 | . | TRBV12-3/TRBV12-4
SASQGPDQPQH | few | TRBJ1-5 | . | TRBV20-1
ASSLRGTGVHEQY | many | TRBJ2-7 | TRBD1 | TRBV7-9
ASRSMNTGELF | . | TRBJ2-2 | . | TRBV6-6
ASSAAGTASYEQY | . | TRBJ2-7 | TRBD1 | TRBV5-1
ATSDRTGGLQETQY | few | TRBJ2-5 | TRBD1 | TRBV24-1
ASSSPARPSYEQY | . | TRBJ2-7 | . | TRBV5-1
ASGLSVTGELF | . | TRBJ2-2 | . | TRBV12-5
SVEEGGRGTQY | many | TRBJ2-5 | . | TRBV29-1
ANSSTLTFSPLH | . | TRBJ1-6 | . | TRBV6-2/TRBV6-3
SARGQGETQY | many | TRBJ2-5 | . | TRBV20-1
ASIDRAQETQY | . | TRBJ2-5 | TRBD1 | TRBV5-6
ASSLSTGGGAGGEQY | few | TRBJ2-7 | TRBD2 | TRBV13
ASSPLPSGRSYEQY | few | TRBJ2-7 | . | TRBV6-2/TRBV6-3
SALGQLNTEAF | many | TRBJ1-1 | TRBD1 | TRBV20-1
ASSGGRETQY | . | TRBJ2-5 | . | TRBV12-3/TRBV12-4